Listed here are 9 T cell receptor beta chains from one sample, sequenced in a study of T cell responses to AZD1222 COVID-19 vaccine. Method: immunoSEQ multiplex PCR; TCRdb's copy keeps in-frame clones and lacks some. This sample yields about 110,000 clones, of which roughly 88% are seen a single time; around 13% belongs to the top ten. Sample: peripheral blood, taken on day 0 of MenACWY control vaccination. The receptors stem from an adult in good health.

The chain joins TRBV12-3 or TRBV12-4 to TRBJ2-1; D is uncertain. The CDR3 loop spans 11 amino acids. V was shortened by 4 bases and J by 12 bases, with 10 bases between the two germline ends. CDR3 in amino acids: CASSSQRAQFF. CDR3 DNA sequence: TGTGCCAGCAGTTCCCAGAGAGCGCAGTTCTTC.

The rearrangement uses TRBV10-3 and TRBJ2-5, with 9 bases lining up with TRBD1. V was clipped by 6 bases and J by 5 bases; unmatched bases: 7. This CDR3 spans 14 amino acids. In germline, CDR1 is ENHRY, CDR2 SYGVKD. The CDR3 region has the DNA TGTGCCATCAGCGACACAGGGGGCCGGGAGACCCAGTACTTC. It specifies CAISDTGGRETQYF.

The chain recombines TRBV28 with TRBJ1-5; 7 positions match TRBD1. The CDR3 consists of 15 residues. Germline V gene data show CDR1 as MDHEN and CDR2 as SYDVKM. V was pared by 11 bases and J by 0 bases, with 10 bases of the junction left unmatched. CDR3 loop: CAGAGGDLSNQPQHF. As DNA, the CDR3 is TGTGCCGGGGCAGGGGGAGACCTTAGCAATCAGCCCCAGCATTTT.

The chain links TRBV18 to TRBJ1-5; unclear D gene. The germline V gene has CDR1 KGHSH and CDR2 LQKENI. The CDR3 covers 16 residues. Trimming shortened V by 2 bases and J by 2 bases, and 13 bases separated the two germline ends. CDR3 sequence reads: CASSPGPDRRNQPQHF. The DNA of the CDR3 is TGTGCCAGCTCACCAGGGCCCGATCGTCGCAATCAGCCCCAGCATTTT.

The chain recombines TRBV7-2 with TRBJ1-1; 10 bases match TRBD1. V lost 5 bases to trimming and J lost 7 bases; unmatched junction nucleotides: 7. Germline V gene lookup returns CDR1 SGHTA and CDR2 FQGNSA. CDR3 length equals 14 residues. This CDR3 is CASSAGTGVIEAFF. CDR3 in DNA: TGTGCCAGCAGCGCCGGGACAGGGGTGATTGAAGCTTTCTTT.

The rearrangement uses TRBV19 and TRBJ1-6, with TRBD1 as a possible D gene (5 bases). Trimming cost V 5 bases and J 6 bases, with 14 bases left between them. This CDR3 comprises 15 residues. Germline-derived CDR1 and CDR2 are LNHDA and SQIVND (reference sequence). CDR3 DNA: TGTGCCAGTAGTTCGGCAGGGTGGACTAATTCACCCCTCCACTTT. Protein sequence: CASSSAGWTNSPLHF.

The V gene is TRBV7-9, the J gene TRBJ1-1; D remains unclear. The V end lost 5 bases, the J end lost 11 bases, and 15 bases lay between the germline ends. CDR3 size: 12 residues. Germline V gives CDR1 SEHNR, CDR2 FQNEAQ (reference sequence). CDR3 sequence (DNA): TGTGCCAGCAGCCCAAGTCGGGGTTCGGCTTTCTTT. Translating it yields CASSPSRGSAFF.

This clone was seen just once. This chain joins TRBV4-1 and TRBJ1-1, with 8 bases fitting TRBD1. CDR3 length: 17 amino acids. Per the germline V gene, CDR1 is MGHRA and CDR2 is YSYEKL. The ends lost 0 bases at V and 6 bases at J; junction bases unmatched: 12. The CDR3 here is CASSQEGRWQGASEAFF. The CDR3 bases are TGCGCCAGCAGCCAAGAGGGACGGTGGCAGGGGGCCTCTGAAGCTTTCTTT.

V and J are TRBV6-1 and TRBJ1-3; possible D gene TRBD1, 5 bases. The length of the CDR3 is 16 residues. V lost 6 bases and J 8 bases, leaving 23 bases between the germline ends. Per germline, CDR1 MNHNS and CDR2 SASEGT. This chain's CDR3 is CASREKHGAAVDTIYF. The CDR3 bases are TGTGCCAGCAGGGAAAAACACGGGGCAGCGGTAGACACCATATATTTT.